One sample yielded the 28 T cell receptor beta chains listed below, sequenced in a study of cytomegalovirus exposure and HLA in healthy donors. PCR was performed using 60 Vbeta and 13 Jbeta primers. Profiled with immunoSEQ multiplex PCR; TCRdb holds only in-frame clones, not every one. The sample contains 75,000 to 90,000 clones, 60% to 85% of which appear only once. Source material: PBMCs. The origin of the receptors is a male donor in good health and CMV-seropositive.

The V gene is TRBV11-3, the J gene TRBJ1-1; TRBD1 is a possible D gene (6 bases). This CDR3 spans 15 amino acids. CDR1 is SGHNT and CDR2 is YENEEA in the germline V gene. V was pared by 0 bases and J by 3 bases, with 11 bases between. The CDR3 region is CASSLDARGDTEAFF. Here the CDR3 DNA reads TGTGCCAGCAGCTTAGATGCCAGGGGCGACACTGAAGCTTTCTTT.

The rearrangement uses TRBV19 and TRBJ1-1, with D maybe TRBD1 (5 bases). The CDR3 has 13 residues. Trimming shortened V by 5 bases and J by 2 bases, and 9 bases separated the two germline ends. Germline V CDR1 and CDR2: LNHDA, SQIVND (reference sequence). The CDR3 DNA follows: TGTGCCAGTAGTGTGCAGGGAAACACTGAAGCTTTCTTT. Amino acid sequence: CASSVQGNTEAFF.

The V and J genes are TRBV29-1 and TRBJ1-1; D not certain. From germline, CDR1 is SQVTM and CDR2 ANQGSEA. Between the trimmed V and J ends, which lost 7 bases and 2 bases, there was a span of 11 bases. CDR3 length equals 12 residues. CDR3 bases: TGCAGCGCCGGGGAGCACAACACTGAAGCTTTCTTT. Its protein product is CSAGEHNTEAFF.

This clone has a handful of counts. The chain uses TRBV5-6 and TRBJ1-1, with TRBD1 matching 7 bases. This CDR3 comprises 14 residues. Germline V gene sequence: CDR1 SGHDT, CDR2 YYEEEE. V shed 3 bases and J 4 bases; nucleotides not matched to a gene: 6. In DNA, the CDR3 is TGTGCCAGCAGCTGGGGGACAGCGGCCACTGAAGCTTTCTTT. Protein sequence: CASSWGTAATEAFF.

CDR3 residues: CSLLDPAGQEPQHF. CDR3 DNA: TGCAGCCTCCTTGATCCCGCAGGGCAGGAGCCCCAGCATTTT. This chain uses TRBV29-1 with TRBJ1-5, with D possibly TRBD1 on 5 matching bases. The CDR3 has 14 amino acids. The germline gives CDR1 SQVTM, CDR2 ANQGSEA. Trimming took 8 bases from V and 8 from J, leaving 22 bases between them.

The rearrangement links TRBV18 to TRBJ2-1; D remains unclear. This CDR3 region has 13 residues. CDR1 KGHSH and CDR2 LQKENI come from the germline V gene. V was shortened by 0 bases and J by 2 bases, with 2 bases between the two germline ends. The CDR3 spells CASSPPTYNEQFF. The CDR3 DNA reads TGTGCCAGCTCACCACCTACCTACAATGAGCAGTTCTTC.

The chain couples TRBV6-6 to TRBJ2-1; D might be TRBD1 (6 bases). CDR1 and CDR2 from the germline V gene are MNHNY and SVGAGI (reference sequence). V was pared by 6 bases and J by 0 bases, with 12 bases between. This CDR3 spans 15 amino acids. The CDR3 here is CASSDAGDSYNEQFF. DNA for the CDR3: TGTGCCAGCAGCGACGCAGGGGACTCCTACAATGAGCAGTTCTTC.

The chain carries TRBV5-1 and TRBJ2-3; D possibly corresponds to TRBD2 (5 bases). Trimming stripped 4 bases from V and 4 bases from J, with 22 bases between. CDR3 length equals 17 residues. Germline V gene lookup returns CDR1 SGHRS and CDR2 YFSETQ. The CDR3 coding sequence is TGCGCCAGCAGCGGTCAGATCACGGGCGGGTTTTCAGATACGCAGTATTTT. Translation gives CASSGQITGGFSDTQYF.

This rearrangement joins TRBV6-5 to TRBJ2-1; 8 bases agree with TRBD1. V lost 6 bases to trimming and J lost 7 bases; unmatched junction nucleotides: 2. Germline CDR1 and CDR2: MNHEY and SVGAGI. This CDR3 is 12 amino acids long. The CDR3 region is CASRRTGNEQFF. DNA of the CDR3: TGTGCCAGCAGACGGACAGGGAATGAGCAGTTCTTC.

The chain carries TRBV28 and TRBJ2-3; D remains unclear. Germline CDR1 reads MDHEN; CDR2 reads SYDVKM. The CDR3 consists of 11 residues. V was clipped by 6 bases and J by 2 bases, with 3 bases between them. CDR3 residues: CASSLTDTQYF. CDR3 in DNA: TGTGCCAGCAGCCTCACAGATACGCAGTATTTT.

This clone has a handful of counts. The rearrangement joins TRBV4-2 to TRBJ2-6, with D tentatively TRBD1 (6 bases). Germline V gives CDR1 LGHNA, CDR2 YNFKEQ. V dropped 7 bases and J dropped 5 bases, with 15 bases sitting between them. The CDR3 is 15 amino acids. The CDR3: CASTPAGVWANVLTF. The DNA of the CDR3 is TGTGCCAGCACCCCGGCAGGGGTCTGGGCCAACGTCCTGACTTTC.

This chain links TRBV19 with TRBJ1-5; D is possibly TRBD1 (6 bases). Trimming shortened V by 8 bases and J by 4 bases, and 9 bases separated the two germline ends. CDR1 and CDR2 (germline): LNHDA, SQIVND (reference sequence). This CDR3 spans 12 amino acids. The CDR3 nucleotides are TGTGCCAGTCAACAGGGAAATCAGCCCCAGCATTTT. Translated, it gives CASQQGNQPQHF. Supplemented by reference TRBV19 and TRBJ1-5, the full variable domain reads DGGITQSPKYLFRKEGQNVTLSCEQNLNHDAMYWYRQDPGQGLRLIYYSQIVNDFQKGDIAEGYSVSREKKESFPLTVTSAQKNPTAFYLCASQQGNQPQHFGDGTRLSIL.

The chain recombines TRBV6-1 with TRBJ2-1; 11 bases are shared with TRBD2. The CDR3 has 16 residues. J lost 6 bases, V lost 1 base, and 5 bases had no gene match. Germline V gene sequence: CDR1 MNHNS, CDR2 SASEGT. The CDR3 loop reads CASSEVLAGAINEQFF. In DNA form, the CDR3 reads TGTGCCAGCAGTGAAGTACTAGCGGGGGCGATCAATGAGCAGTTCTTC.

This clone was observed once. In DNA form, the CDR3 reads TGCAGCGTGACAACAGGGGGGTTCTACGAGCAGTACTTC. It yields the protein CSVTTGGFYEQYF. This rearrangement joins TRBV29-1 to TRBJ2-7, with 8 bases lining up with TRBD1. Germline values: CDR1 SQVTM, CDR2 ANQGSEA. The V segment lost 6 bases and the J segment 3 bases; nucleotides outside the gene matches: 7. This CDR3 comprises 13 residues.

This clone was seen once. The chain recombines TRBV4-2 with TRBJ2-2, with D possibly matching TRBD1 (6 bases). The germline V gene encodes CDR1 LGHNA and CDR2 YNFKEQ. The CDR3 loop spans 16 amino acids. V was trimmed by 5 bases and J by 4 bases, leaving 17 bases between them. In nucleotides, the CDR3 is TGTGCCAGCAGCGCCACACAGGGTGCAGTCACCGGGGAGCTGTTTTTT. Its protein is CASSATQGAVTGELFF.

This clone was found once. The chain combines TRBV4-2 with TRBJ2-7; 10 nucleotides line up with TRBD2. Per the germline V gene, CDR1 is LGHNA and CDR2 is YNFKEQ. V lost 3 bases to trimming and J lost 0 bases; unmatched junction nucleotides: 8. CDR3 size: 17 residues. The CDR3 reads CASSQQLLAGNSYEQYF. In nucleotides, the CDR3 is TGTGCCAGCAGCCAGCAGTTACTAGCGGGGAACTCCTACGAGCAGTACTTC.

The chain uses TRBV10-2 and TRBJ2-7; the match to TRBD2 covers 9 bases. Per germline, CDR1 WSHSY and CDR2 SAAADI. Losses at the gene ends were 2 bases for V and 4 bases for J; bases not matched to a gene: 3. This CDR3 has 14 residues. The CDR3, as DNA: TGCGCCAGCAGTGAGATAGCGGGGGTATACGAGCAGTACTTC. Translated: CASSEIAGVYEQYF.

V usage is TRBV7-8 and J usage is TRBJ2-1; the D is unclear. CDR1 SGHVS and CDR2 FQNEAQ come from the germline V gene. The CDR3 extends over 15 amino acids. The V and J ends lost 5 bases and 4 bases respectively, with 15 bases between them. CDR3 protein: CASSTTVGWYNEQFF. For the CDR3, the DNA is TGTGCCAGCAGCACAACAGTTGGGTGGTACAATGAGCAGTTCTTC.

The genes are TRBV6-1 and TRBJ2-7, with D possibly TRBD2 on 6 matching bases. The V gene's germline CDR1 is MNHNS and CDR2 SASEGT. V lost 11 bases, J lost 2 bases, and 19 bases lay in between. This CDR3 has 14 amino acids. The DNA of the CDR3 is TGTGCCTGCCTGGTCGGGAGTGTGGCCTACGAGCAGTACTTC. Protein product: CACLVGSVAYEQYF.

The table lists this clone with a count of one. The rearrangement links TRBV25-1 to TRBJ1-2, with a possible D match to TRBD1 (5 bases). V was shortened by 0 bases and J by 4 bases, with 12 bases between the two germline ends. The CDR3 contains 15 residues. From germline, CDR1 is MGHDK and CDR2 SYGVNS. As DNA, the CDR3 is TGTGCCAGCAGTGAATATAAAGGGGCGTTCTATGGCTACACCTTC. Residues: CASSEYKGAFYGYTF.

The sample holds a few counts of this clone. An end of the junction does not agree with germline; a read error may underlie this. CDR3: CAWSSTADQNF. The CDR3 DNA reads as TGTGCCTGGAGTTCGACAGCCGATCAGAACTTC. This chain links TRBV30 with TRBJ2-7, with D maybe TRBD1 (5 bases). Germline-derived CDR1 and CDR2 are GTSNPN and SVGIG (reference sequence). The CDR3 contains 11 residues.

The chain recombines TRBV5-6 with TRBJ2-3; 14 nucleotides agree with TRBD2. This CDR3 comprises 16 residues. The ends lost 7 bases at V and 2 bases at J; junction bases unmatched: 6. Germline CDR1 is SGHDT and CDR2 is YYEEEE. The CDR3: CASRGLAGDPTDTQYF. The DNA of the CDR3 is TGTGCCAGCCGGGGACTAGCGGGAGATCCCACAGATACGCAGTATTTT.

V and J are TRBV19 and TRBJ1-3, with D possibly being TRBD1 (5 bases). The V end was cut by 5 bases, the J end by 0 bases, with 8 bases between. Germline CDR1 reads LNHDA; CDR2 reads SQIVND (reference sequence). CDR3 length equals 14 residues. The CDR3 DNA sequence: TGTGCCAGTAGTGCAGGGATCTCTGGAAACACCATATATTTT. It yields the protein CASSAGISGNTIYF.

This chain links TRBV28 with TRBJ1-1; D not resolved. Trimming shortened V by 5 bases and J by 0 bases, and 4 bases separated the two germline ends. The length of the CDR3 is 12 residues. Germline V gene data show CDR1 as MDHEN and CDR2 as SYDVKM. Written as DNA, the CDR3 is TGTGCCAGCAGTGTCATGAACACTGAAGCTTTCTTT. Its translation: CASSVMNTEAFF.

V and J are TRBV9 and TRBJ2-3, with 12 bases identical to TRBD2. V lost 6 bases and J lost 1; bases outside the gene matches: 6. The germline gives CDR1 SGDLS, CDR2 YYNGEE. This CDR3 is 16 amino acids long. The CDR3 bases are TGTGCCAGCAAACCTAGCGGGGGGGGCGGCACAGATACGCAGTATTTT. Encoded protein: CASKPSGGGGTDTQYF.

V and J are TRBV19 and TRBJ1-5; D gene unclear. The ends were cut back, 2 bases at V and 5 bases at J, with 10 bases in the middle. Germline-derived CDR1 and CDR2 are LNHDA and SQIVND (reference sequence). The CDR3 contains 14 residues. CDR3 in DNA: TGTGCCAGTAGTATAACCCTCTATTATCAGCCCCAGCATTTT. Translation: CASSITLYYQPQHF.

The V and J genes are TRBV30 and TRBJ2-3, with 7 bases aligning to TRBD2. Germline CDR1 and CDR2: GTSNPN and SVGIG (reference sequence). V lost 4 bases and J lost 5; bases outside the gene matches: 9. This CDR3 is built from 14 residues. The CDR3 spells CAWTVAGARDTQYF. The CDR3 region has the DNA TGTGCCTGGACGGTGGCGGGAGCGAGAGATACGCAGTATTTT.

This chain joins TRBV30 and TRBJ2-3; 8 nucleotides align to TRBD2. The length of the CDR3 is 15 residues. The junction had 8 bases not matched to a gene; V was cut back by 2 bases and J by 4 bases. CDR1 and CDR2 (germline): GTSNPN, SVGIG (reference sequence). The CDR3: CAWSRAGGPPDTQYF. CDR3 nucleotide sequence: TGTGCCTGGAGTAGGGCGGGAGGCCCCCCAGATACGCAGTATTTT. Together with reference TRBV30 and TRBJ2-3, the CDR3 gives the full variable domain: SQTIHQWPATLVQPVGSPLSLECTVEGTSNPNLYWYRQAAGRGLQLLFYSVGIGQISSEVPQNLSASRPQDRQFILSSKKLLLSDSGFYLCAWSRAGGPPDTQYFGPGTRLTVL.